This T cell receptor (beta chain) derives from a study of blood T cell repertoires in COVID-19. Study-wide context: Samples of COVID-19 (acute and convalescent) were obtained from the United States, Italy and Spain. From T cells, B-cell-depleted T cells, or PBMCs came the material, which was cDNA or gDNA.

A few counts support this clone. In the original processing: Amplification of reference gene primers provided the estimated nucleated cell counts. TCRdb's table, derived via immunoSEQ multiplex PCR, lists solely in-frame clones and lacks some. That table furnishes V, J and clone size, whereas the DNA furnished D and trimming. Of over 200,000 clones listed, roughly 90% are singletons. Trimming left V 3 bases short and J 6 bases short, with 8 bases between. The CDR3 extends over 12 amino acids. The TCR was taken from a woman in her 30s with acute or convalescent COVID-19. The sample was peripheral blood. The chain combines TRBV12-3 or TRBV12-4 with TRBJ1-2; no clear D gene. CDR3 sequence (DNA): TGTGCCAGCAGTTTGAGGCAGAATGGCTACACCTTC. This encodes CASSLRQNGYTF.